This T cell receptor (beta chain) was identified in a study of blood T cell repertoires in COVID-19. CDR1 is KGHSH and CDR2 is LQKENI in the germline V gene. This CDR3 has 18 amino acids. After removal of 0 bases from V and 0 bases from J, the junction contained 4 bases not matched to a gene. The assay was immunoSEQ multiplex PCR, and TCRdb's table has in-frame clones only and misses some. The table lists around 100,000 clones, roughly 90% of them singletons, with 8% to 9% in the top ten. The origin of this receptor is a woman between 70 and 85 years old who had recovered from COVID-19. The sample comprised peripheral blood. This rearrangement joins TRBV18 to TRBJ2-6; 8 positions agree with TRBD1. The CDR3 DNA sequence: TGTGCCAGCTCACCACCGTGGACAGGGAGCTCTGGGGCCAACGTCCTGACTTTC. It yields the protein CASSPPWTGSSGANVLTF.